This T cell receptor beta chain emerged from a study of response to subunit inactivated influenza vaccine. Study results and caveats: Authors suggested seasonal influenza vaccinations each recruit few new T cells.

This clonotype appeared a few times. Its cognate antigen is unknown. The CDR3 consists of 14 residues. Germline CDR1 and CDR2: SNHLY and FYNNEI. With V trimmed by 7 bases and J by 4 bases, 8 bases remained unmatched. TCRdb analysed the RT-PCR reads with MiXCR anew, one entry per CDR3 protein. The table has fewer than 250,000 distinct CDR3 sequences, over 13% seen once. The chain carries TRBV2 and TRBJ2-3; 7 bases fit TRBD1. The receptor's source is a man in his fifties or sixties who received an inactivated influenza vaccine. Sample: CD8+ T cells sorted from PBMCs, taken about 5 days after vaccination. CDR3 nucleotide sequence: TGTGCCAGCATCATAGGGGGCTTATCAGATACGCAGTATTTT. Protein: CASIIGGLSDTQYF.